Listed below are T cell receptor beta chains from one sample, sequenced in a study of post-analysis software for immune sequencing data. TCRdb reprocessed the PCR reads with MiXCR, giving one entry per CDR3 protein. This table has 750,000 to 950,000 distinct CDR3 sequences, approximately 53% appearing once. The sequencing sample was made of blood. Every receptor here comes from a girl under 18 with multiple sclerosis. CDR3s include the opening cysteine and the closing phenylalanine or tryptophan. The D gene is left open where the match is weak. Rows give clone size only sometimes, using once, few, many, or a class for an expanded clone.

cdr3_aa	cdr3_nt	v_call	d_call	j_call	clone_size
CSAQRTAMNTEAFF	TGCAGTGCTCAGAGGACAGCCATGAACACTGAAGCTTTCTTT	TRBV20-1	NA	TRBJ1-1	NA
CASSIGTFQETQYF	TGTGCCAGCAGTATAGGGACCTTCCAAGAGACCCAGTACTTC	TRBV5-8	NA	TRBJ2-5	NA
CSVKGLGGSYEQYF	TGCAGCGTTAAGGGACTGGGGGGCTCCTACGAGCAGTACTTC	TRBV29-1	NA	TRBJ2-7	NA
CASTWDGEAFF	TGTGCCAGCACCTGGGACGGGGAAGCTTTCTTT	TRBV6-6	NA	TRBJ1-1	NA
CASTRDTQYF	TGTGCCAGCACAAGAGATACGCAGTATTTT	TRBV2	NA	TRBJ2-3	NA
CASSYSIVQETQYF	TGTGCCAGCAGTTACTCGATTGTTCAAGAGACCCAGTACTTC	TRBV6-6	NA	TRBJ2-5	NA
CASSLEGQRADSPLHF	TGTGCCAGCAGCTTGGAAGGACAGAGGGCGGATTCACCCCTCCACTTT	TRBV5-5	NA	TRBJ1-6	NA
CAISESNGVETQYF	TGTGCCATCAGTGAGTCCAACGGGGTAGAGACCCAGTACTTC	TRBV10-3	NA	TRBJ2-5	NA
CASSPGLAGGPHEQYF	TGCGCCAGCAGCCCGGGACTAGCGGGAGGACCCCACGAGCAGTACTTC	TRBV5-1	TRBD2	TRBJ2-7	NA
CSAGDRSTVYGYTF	TGCAGTGCTGGGGACAGGAGTACTGTCTATGGCTACACCTTC	TRBV20-1	TRBD1	TRBJ1-2	NA
CSATLGGPRSNEQFF	TGCAGTGCTACCCTGGGGGGGCCTAGGAGCAATGAGCAGTTCTTC	TRBV20-1	NA	TRBJ2-1	NA
CASSLSGLSTDTQYF	TGTGCCAGCAGCCTTAGCGGGCTCAGCACAGATACGCAGTATTTT	TRBV7-2	TRBD2	TRBJ2-3	few
CSVAGRKNIQYF	TGCAGCGTTGCGGGTAGAAAAAACATTCAGTACTTC	TRBV29-1	NA	TRBJ2-4	NA
CSANSETQYF	TGCAGCGCCAATAGTGAGACCCAGTACTTC	TRBV29-1	NA	TRBJ2-5	few
CSASDRASGYTF	TGCAGTGCTAGCGACAGGGCCTCGGGCTACACCTTC	TRBV20-1	TRBD1	TRBJ1-2	NA
CSATGQGRSYEQYF	TGCAGTGCTACTGGACAGGGGCGTTCCTACGAGCAGTACTTC	TRBV20-1	TRBD1	TRBJ2-7	NA
CASSKGLAGGVGFENIQYF	TGTGCCAGCAGCAAGGGACTAGCGGGAGGAGTAGGATTTGAAAACATTCAGTACTTC	TRBV11-2	TRBD2	TRBJ2-4	NA
CASSVAAVNNSPLHF	TGTGCCAGTAGTGTAGCGGCGGTAAATAATTCACCCCTCCACTTT	TRBV19	NA	TRBJ1-6	NA
CASCEMGVTYEQYF	TGTGCCAGCTGTGAGATGGGGGTGACCTACGAGCAGTACTTC	TRBV2	NA	TRBJ2-7	NA
CSAHTTEGYGYTF	TGCAGTGCCCATACGACAGAAGGCTATGGCTACACCTTC	TRBV20-1	NA	TRBJ1-2	NA
CASSGGPFPYEQYF	TGTGCCAGCAGCGGGGGACCTTTCCCCTACGAGCAGTACTTC	TRBV9	NA	TRBJ2-7	few
CSVSGAQETQFF	TGCAGCGTTTCCGGAGCCCAAGAGACCCAGTTCTTC	TRBV29-1	NA	TRBJ2-1	NA
CASSVWSYGYTF	TGTGCCAGCAGCGTTTGGAGCTATGGCTACACCTTC	TRBV5-5	NA	TRBJ1-2	few
CASSLPVFKTSGIGNEQYF	TGCGCCAGCAGCTTGCCCGTTTTCAAGACTAGCGGGATAGGGAATGAGCAGTACTTC	TRBV5-1	TRBD2	TRBJ2-7	few
CSVPGDINYGYTF	TGCAGCGTTCCAGGGGATATTAACTATGGCTACACCTTC	TRBV29-1	NA	TRBJ1-2	NA
CATSNTLGNTEAFF	TGTGCCACCTCCAACACCCTAGGGAACACTGAAGCTTTCTTT	TRBV27	NA	TRBJ1-1	NA
CASSPGAIANYGYTF	TGCGCCAGCAGCCCCGGGGCGATAGCTAACTATGGCTACACCTTC	TRBV5-1	NA	TRBJ1-2	NA
CASSQESWDTTYNEQFF	TGTGCCAGCAGCCAAGAATCCTGGGACACCACCTACAATGAGCAGTTCTTC	TRBV14	NA	TRBJ2-1	NA